This record concerns one T cell receptor beta chain sequence. This entry comes from a study of blood T cell repertoires in COVID-19. In the study overall: There were acute and convalescent COVID-19 samples, and they came from the United States, Italy and Spain. PBMCs, B-cell-depleted T cells, or T cells provided the cDNA or gDNA that made up the material.

Per the study methods: For nucleated cells, counts were estimated from reference gene primer amplification. Some clones are missing from TCRdb's copy, which holds only in-frame ones; the method was immunoSEQ multiplex PCR. The DNA gave D and trimming, while V, J and clone size come from that table. The repertoire has tens of thousands of clones, over 80% of them found once; the top ten carry approximately 2.4%. Sequenced material: peripheral blood. The receptor's source is an elderly man with active or convalescent COVID-19.

CDR3 nucleotide sequence: TGTGCCTGGAGTCTCGGGGATGGAAACACCATATATTTT. This encodes CAWSLGDGNTIYF. The gene calls are TRBV30 and TRBJ1-3; D unclear. V shed 2 bases and J shed 3 bases, with 8 bases lying between them. Germline assignment: CDR1 GTSNPN and CDR2 SVGIG (reference sequence). The CDR3 has 13 amino acids.